Following are 5 T cell receptor beta chains from one sample sequenced in a study of blood T cell repertoires in COVID-19. Method: immunoSEQ multiplex PCR; TCRdb's copy keeps in-frame clones and lacks some. Altogether under 300,000 clones are present, around 87% being singletons, with the ten largest covering around 2.3%. The sequencing sample was made of peripheral blood. These receptors were taken from a woman aged 55-70 years with COVID-19, enrolled during active disease.

The chain has TRBV19 and TRBJ1-6; 9 nucleotides match TRBD1. The CDR3 loop spans 14 amino acids. Per germline, CDR1 LNHDA and CDR2 SQIVND (reference sequence). V shed 4 bases and J 10 bases; nucleotides not matched to a gene: 5. CDR3 bases: TGTGCCAGTAGTAGGGGACAGGGAGGATCACCCCTCCACTTT. Its translation: CASSRGQGGSPLHF.

The genes are TRBV11-3 and TRBJ2-2; a weak D match, TRBD2 (5 bases). This CDR3 region has 16 residues. Germline V gene sequence: CDR1 SGHNT, CDR2 YENEEA. Trimming cost V 5 bases and J 1 base, with 14 bases left between them. The CDR3 sequence: CASSTSPGGNTGELFF. The DNA of the CDR3 is TGTGCCAGCAGCACCAGCCCCGGAGGGAACACCGGGGAGCTGTTTTTT.

The chain is built from TRBV4-2 and TRBJ2-5; D is unresolved. This CDR3 has 14 amino acids. CDR1 and CDR2 (germline): LGHNA, YNFKEQ. With 4 bases removed from V and 2 bases from J, the gap between germline ends came to 11 bases. For the CDR3, the DNA is TGTGCCAGCAGCCCTAAGGCGACACAAGAGACCCAGTACTTC. This translates into CASSPKATQETQYF.

The V call is TRBV10-3, the J call TRBJ2-3; D possibly corresponds to TRBD1 (5 bases). The V gene's germline CDR1 is ENHRY and CDR2 SYGVKD. The V gene lost 0 bases and the J gene lost 6 bases, with 10 bases spanning the gap. The CDR3 is 14 amino acids. CDR3 sequence (DNA): TGTGCCATCAGTGAGTCAACAGGTTGGGATACGCAGTATTTT. Protein: CAISESTGWDTQYF.

V and J are TRBV30 and TRBJ2-7; D is perhaps TRBD2 (6 bases). Trimming left V 3 bases short and J 5 bases short, with 14 bases between. The germline gives CDR1 GTSNPN, CDR2 SVGIG (reference sequence). This CDR3 comprises 13 residues. CDR3 in amino acids: CAWSNLAPNEQYF. The CDR3 coding sequence is TGTGCCTGGAGCAACCTAGCGCCGAACGAGCAGTACTTC. Looking up the rest from reference TRBV30 and TRBJ2-7 gives the full variable domain: SQTIHQWPATLVQPVGSPLSLECTVEGTSNPNLYWYRQAAGRGLQLLFYSVGIGQISSEVPQNLSASRPQDRQFILSSKKLLLSDSGFYLCAWSNLAPNEQYFGPGTRLTVT.